The clone carrying this TCR beta chain was picked up one time. The antigen is not known. This sample stems from a study of cytomegalovirus exposure and HLA in healthy donors. Study information: Later analysis reported that the roughly 110 validation repertoires shared the platform of the 650 to 700 first-cohort repertoires.

Data came from immunoSEQ multiplex PCR; TCRdb stores just in-frame clones and leaves some out. The sample includes under 300,000 clones, around 89% seen only once; the top ten take roughly 0.38%. Study-level results: Overall, about 160 TCR beta chains were annotated as cytomegalovirus-associated. As was reported, the classifier diagnosed cytomegalovirus status with high specificity and sensitivity.

The trim removed 2 bases at V and 7 bases at J, leaving 6 bases unmatched. The CDR3 is made up of 13 amino acids. Germline V gene sequence: CDR1 SQVTM, CDR2 ANQGSEA. From the 120-subject validation cohort, which was separate from the approximately 700-subject first cohort, the donors were drawn. The specimen was PBMCs. This chain connects TRBV29-1 to TRBJ1-1; 8 bases are shared with TRBD1. This TCR was recovered from a woman aged 18-29 years in good health and CMV-seronegative. Here the CDR3 reads CSVERTGSREAFF. In DNA form, the CDR3 reads TGCAGCGTTGAACGGACAGGGTCCCGTGAAGCTTTCTTT.